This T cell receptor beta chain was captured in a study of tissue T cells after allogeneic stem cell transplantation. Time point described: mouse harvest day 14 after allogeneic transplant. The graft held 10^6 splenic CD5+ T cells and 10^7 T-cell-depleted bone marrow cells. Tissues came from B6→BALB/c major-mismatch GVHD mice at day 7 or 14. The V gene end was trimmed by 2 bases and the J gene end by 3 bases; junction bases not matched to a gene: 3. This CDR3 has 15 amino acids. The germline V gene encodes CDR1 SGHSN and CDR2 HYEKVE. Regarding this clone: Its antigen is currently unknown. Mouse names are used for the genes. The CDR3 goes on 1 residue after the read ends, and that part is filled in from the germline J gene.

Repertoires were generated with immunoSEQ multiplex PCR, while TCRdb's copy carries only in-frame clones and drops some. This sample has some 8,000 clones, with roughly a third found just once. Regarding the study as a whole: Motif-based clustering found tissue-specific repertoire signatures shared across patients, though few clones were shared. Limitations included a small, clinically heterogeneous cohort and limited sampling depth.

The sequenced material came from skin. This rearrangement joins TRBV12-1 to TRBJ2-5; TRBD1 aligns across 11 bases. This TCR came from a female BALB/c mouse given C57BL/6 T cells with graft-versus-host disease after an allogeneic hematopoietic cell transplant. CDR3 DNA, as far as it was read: TGTGCCAGCTCTCCGGACAGGGGGCGGCAAGACACCCAGTAC. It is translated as CASSPDRGRQDTQY. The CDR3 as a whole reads CASSPDRGRQDTQYF.